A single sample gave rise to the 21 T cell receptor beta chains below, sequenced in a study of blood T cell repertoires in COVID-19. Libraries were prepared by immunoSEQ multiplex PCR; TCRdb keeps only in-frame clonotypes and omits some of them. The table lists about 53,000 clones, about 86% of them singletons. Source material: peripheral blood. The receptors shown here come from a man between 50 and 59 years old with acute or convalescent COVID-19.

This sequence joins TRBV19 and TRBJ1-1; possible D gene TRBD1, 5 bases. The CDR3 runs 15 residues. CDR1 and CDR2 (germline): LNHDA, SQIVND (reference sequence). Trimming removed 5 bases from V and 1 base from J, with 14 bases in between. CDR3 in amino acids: CASSRWQGTNTEAFF. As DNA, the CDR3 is TGTGCCAGTAGTCGATGGCAGGGAACGAACACTGAAGCTTTCTTT.

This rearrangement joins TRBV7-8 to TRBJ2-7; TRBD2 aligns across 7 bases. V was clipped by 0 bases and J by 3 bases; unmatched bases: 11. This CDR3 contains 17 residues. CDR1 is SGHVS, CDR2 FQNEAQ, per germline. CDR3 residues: CASSLAEGASGGYEQYF. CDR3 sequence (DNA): TGTGCCAGCAGCTTAGCTGAAGGGGCTAGCGGAGGCTACGAGCAGTACTTC.

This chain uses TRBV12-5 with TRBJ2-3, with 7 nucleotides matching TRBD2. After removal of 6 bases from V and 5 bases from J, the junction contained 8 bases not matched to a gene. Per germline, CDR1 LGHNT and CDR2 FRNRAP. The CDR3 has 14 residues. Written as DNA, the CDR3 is TGTGCTAGTGGCCCGGGAGGCAGGGTAGATACGCAGTATTTT. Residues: CASGPGGRVDTQYF.

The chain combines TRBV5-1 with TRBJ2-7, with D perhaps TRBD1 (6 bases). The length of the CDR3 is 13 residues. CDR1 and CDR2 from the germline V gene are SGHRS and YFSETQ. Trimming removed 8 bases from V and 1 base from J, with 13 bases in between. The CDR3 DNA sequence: TGCGCCAGTTCACAGGGTCCATCCTACGAGCAGTACTTC. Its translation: CASSQGPSYEQYF.

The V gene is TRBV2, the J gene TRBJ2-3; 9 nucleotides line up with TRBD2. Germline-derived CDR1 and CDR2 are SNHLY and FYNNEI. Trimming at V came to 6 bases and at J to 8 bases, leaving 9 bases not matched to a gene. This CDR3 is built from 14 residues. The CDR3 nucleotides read TGTGCCAGCAGCACCTCCGGGACTAGCAGTACGCAGTATTTT. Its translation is CASSTSGTSSTQYF.

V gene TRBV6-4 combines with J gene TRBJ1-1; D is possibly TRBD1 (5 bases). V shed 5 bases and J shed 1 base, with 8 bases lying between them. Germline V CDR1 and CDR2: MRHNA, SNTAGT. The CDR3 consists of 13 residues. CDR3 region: CASSRTGNTEAFF. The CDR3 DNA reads TGTGCCAGCAGTCGAACAGGGAACACTGAAGCTTTCTTT.

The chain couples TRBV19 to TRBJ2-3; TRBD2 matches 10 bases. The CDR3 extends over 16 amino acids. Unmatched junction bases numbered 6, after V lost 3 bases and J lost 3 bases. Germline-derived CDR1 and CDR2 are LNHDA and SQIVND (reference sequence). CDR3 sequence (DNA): TGTGCCAGTAGTATGTGGAGCGGGGGGGGTACAGATACGCAGTATTTT. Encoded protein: CASSMWSGGGTDTQYF. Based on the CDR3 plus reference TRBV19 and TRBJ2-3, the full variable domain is DGGITQSPKYLFRKEGQNVTLSCEQNLNHDAMYWYRQDPGQGLRLIYYSQIVNDFQKGDIAEGYSVSREKKESFPLTVTSAQKNPTAFYLCASSMWSGGGTDTQYFGPGTRLTVL.

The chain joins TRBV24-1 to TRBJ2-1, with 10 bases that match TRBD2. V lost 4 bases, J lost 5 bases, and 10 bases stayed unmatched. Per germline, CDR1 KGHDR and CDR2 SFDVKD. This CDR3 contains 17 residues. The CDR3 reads CATSEARSSGSDNEQFF. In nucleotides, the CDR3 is TGTGCCACCAGTGAGGCGCGGTCTAGCGGGAGCGACAATGAGCAGTTCTTC.

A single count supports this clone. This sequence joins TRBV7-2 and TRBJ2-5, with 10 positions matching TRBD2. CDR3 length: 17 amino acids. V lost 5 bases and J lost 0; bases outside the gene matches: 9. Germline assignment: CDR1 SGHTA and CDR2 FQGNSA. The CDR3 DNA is TGTGCCAGCAGCCCAGGCCAACTAGCGGGGTACCAAGAGACCCAGTACTTC. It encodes CASSPGQLAGYQETQYF. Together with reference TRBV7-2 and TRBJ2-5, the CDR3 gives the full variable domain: GAGVSQSPSNKVTEKGKDVELRCDPISGHTALYWYRQSLGQGLEFLIYFQGNSAPDKSGLPSDRFSAERTGGSVSTLTIQRTQQEDSAVYLCASSPGQLAGYQETQYFGPGTRLLVL.

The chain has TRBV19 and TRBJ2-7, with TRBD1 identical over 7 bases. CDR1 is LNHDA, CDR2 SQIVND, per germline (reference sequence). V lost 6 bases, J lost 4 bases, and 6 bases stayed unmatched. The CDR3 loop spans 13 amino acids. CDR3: CASRRGLRYEQYF. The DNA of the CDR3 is TGTGCCAGTAGGAGGGGGCTACGGTACGAGCAGTACTTC.

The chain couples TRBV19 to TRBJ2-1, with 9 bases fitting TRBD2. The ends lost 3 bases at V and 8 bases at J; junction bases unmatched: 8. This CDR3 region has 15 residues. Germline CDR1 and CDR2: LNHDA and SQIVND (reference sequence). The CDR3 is CASSIPSGVWDEQFF. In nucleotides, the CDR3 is TGTGCCAGTAGTATTCCTAGCGGGGTGTGGGATGAGCAGTTCTTC.

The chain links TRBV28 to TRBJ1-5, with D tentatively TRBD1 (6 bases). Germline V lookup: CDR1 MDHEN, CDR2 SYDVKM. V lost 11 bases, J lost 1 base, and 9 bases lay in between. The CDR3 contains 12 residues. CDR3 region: CAAQGSNQPQHF. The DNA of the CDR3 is TGTGCCGCCCAGGGGAGCAATCAGCCCCAGCATTTT.

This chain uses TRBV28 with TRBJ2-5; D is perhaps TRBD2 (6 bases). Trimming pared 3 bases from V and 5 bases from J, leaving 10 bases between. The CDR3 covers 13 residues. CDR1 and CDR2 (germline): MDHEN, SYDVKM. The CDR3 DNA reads TGTGCCAGCAGTTTCTCAGGGAGGGAGACCCAGTACTTC. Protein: CASSFSGRETQYF.

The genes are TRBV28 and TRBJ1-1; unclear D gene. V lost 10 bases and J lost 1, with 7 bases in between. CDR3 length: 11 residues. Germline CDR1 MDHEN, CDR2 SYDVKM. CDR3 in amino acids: CAISRNTEAFF. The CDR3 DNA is TGTGCCATTTCCAGGAACACTGAAGCTTTCTTT.

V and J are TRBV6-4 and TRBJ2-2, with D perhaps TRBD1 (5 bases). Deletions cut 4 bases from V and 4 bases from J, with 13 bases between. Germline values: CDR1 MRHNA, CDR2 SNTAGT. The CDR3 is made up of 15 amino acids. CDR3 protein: CASSVEGEGTGELFF. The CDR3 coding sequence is TGTGCCAGCAGTGTCGAAGGGGAAGGCACCGGGGAGCTGTTTTTT.

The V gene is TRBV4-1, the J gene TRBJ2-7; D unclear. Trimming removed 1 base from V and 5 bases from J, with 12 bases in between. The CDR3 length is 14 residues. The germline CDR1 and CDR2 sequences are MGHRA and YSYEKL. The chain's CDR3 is CASSQVGSNHEQYF. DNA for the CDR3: TGCGCCAGCAGCCAAGTGGGCAGTAATCACGAGCAGTACTTC.

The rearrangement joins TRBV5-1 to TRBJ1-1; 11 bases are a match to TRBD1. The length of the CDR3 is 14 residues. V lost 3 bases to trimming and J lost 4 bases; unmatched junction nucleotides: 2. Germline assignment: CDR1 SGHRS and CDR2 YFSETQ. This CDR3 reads CASSSGTGGTEAFF. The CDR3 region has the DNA TGCGCCAGCAGCTCCGGGACAGGGGGCACTGAAGCTTTCTTT.

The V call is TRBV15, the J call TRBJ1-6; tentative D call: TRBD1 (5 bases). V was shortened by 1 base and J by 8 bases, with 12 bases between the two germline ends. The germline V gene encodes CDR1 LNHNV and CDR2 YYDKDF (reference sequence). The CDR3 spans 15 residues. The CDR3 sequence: CATSRVRGEDSPLHF. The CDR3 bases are TGTGCCACCAGCAGAGTGCGGGGGGAGGATTCACCCCTCCACTTT.

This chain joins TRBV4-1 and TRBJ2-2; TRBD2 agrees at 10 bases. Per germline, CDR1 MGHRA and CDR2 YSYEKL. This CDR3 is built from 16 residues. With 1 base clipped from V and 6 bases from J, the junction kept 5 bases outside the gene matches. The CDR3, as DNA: TGCGCCAGCAGCCAAGGTCAGCGGGGGGGCTCCGGGGAGCTGTTTTTT. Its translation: CASSQGQRGGSGELFF.

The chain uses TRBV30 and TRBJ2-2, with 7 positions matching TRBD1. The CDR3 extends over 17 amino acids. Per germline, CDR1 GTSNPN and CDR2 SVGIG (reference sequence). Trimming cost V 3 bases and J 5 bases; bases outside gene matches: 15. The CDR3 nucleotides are TGTGCCTGGAGAGAAGAAGGGGGCGCCCCAAGGACCGGGGAGCTGTTTTTT. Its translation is CAWREEGGAPRTGELFF.

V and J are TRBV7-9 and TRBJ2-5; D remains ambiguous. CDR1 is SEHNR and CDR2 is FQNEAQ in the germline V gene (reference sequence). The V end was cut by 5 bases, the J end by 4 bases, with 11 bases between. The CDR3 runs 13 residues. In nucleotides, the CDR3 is TGTGCCAGCAGCACCCGAGGCCCAGAGACCCAGTACTTC. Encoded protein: CASSTRGPETQYF.